One T cell receptor (beta chain) is described in this entry. This sample was taken from a study of T cell responses to AZD1222 COVID-19 vaccine. The table came from immunoSEQ multiplex PCR; TCRdb's copy has only in-frame clones and leaves some out. The sample lists 150,000 to 180,000 clones; roughly nine tenths were seen once. The TCR comes from an adult who received the AZD1222 COVID-19 vaccine. The starting material was peripheral blood, obtained 28 days after the second AZD1222 dose.

CDR3 sequence: CASSLGYTGGSEKLFF. CDR3 sequence (DNA): TGTGCCAGCAGCTTAGGGTATACAGGGGGCAGTGAAAAACTGTTTTTT. The chain is built from TRBV7-9 and TRBJ1-4; 9 bases match TRBD1. This CDR3 is built from 16 residues. After removal of 1 base from V and 7 bases from J, the junction contained 7 bases not matched to a gene. The V gene's germline CDR1 is SEHNR and CDR2 FQNEAQ (reference sequence). The complete variable domain, with remaining parts taken from reference TRBV7-9 and TRBJ1-4, reads DTGVSQNPRHKITKRGQNVTFRCDPISEHNRLYWYRQTLGQGPEFLTYFQNEAQLEKSRLLSDRFSAERPKGSFSTLEIQRTEQGDSAMYLCASSLGYTGGSEKLFFGSGTQLSVL.